This entry describes one T cell receptor beta chain. What it binds is unknown. The data originate from a study of beta chain features in type 1 diabetes. Study background: Summed over all samples, the examined sorted cells came to fewer than 120 million. General study results and limits: Relative to healthy donors, patients appeared to have naive, central memory and Treg TCRB repertoires that were more similar. Significant though moderate, a shortening of TCRB CDR3s appeared in all four CD4+ subsets of Type 1 diabetes patients. More deletions and fewer insertions at VDJ junctions were found in patients with type 1 diabetes.

Expressed TCRB transcripts were sequenced, since all the RNA that had been isolated was reverse transcribed. Method: immunoSEQ multiplex PCR; TCRdb's copy keeps in-frame clones and lacks some. There are some 500,000 clones in the sample; over 9.5% occur only once, and 0.046% lies in the top ten. V lost 2 bases and J 0 bases, leaving 8 bases between the germline ends. Germline CDR1 LNHDA, CDR2 SQIVND (reference sequence). There are 15 residues in the CDR3. The sequenced sample consisted of naive CD4+ T cells from blood. The chain is built from TRBV19 and TRBJ1-5; D unresolved. The clonotype originates from a woman aged 18-35 years in good health. In DNA form, the CDR3 reads TGTGCCAGTAGTATATACAGATTTAGCAATCAGCCCCAGCATTTT. This codes for CASSIYRFSNQPQHF. The variable domain in full, completed from reference TRBV19 and TRBJ1-5, reads DGGITQSPKYLFRKEGQNVTLSCEQNLNHDAMYWYRQDPGQGLRLIYYSQIVNDFQKGDIAEGYSVSREKKESFPLTVTSAQKNPTAFYLCASSIYRFSNQPQHFGDGTRLSIL.